These 19 T cell receptor beta chains were sequenced from one sample in a study of blood T cell repertoires in COVID-19 (dated by TCRdb to 2018 to 2020). The library was obtained by the immunoSEQ multiplex PCR assay. Entries here come from immuneACCESS through TCRdb and include only in-frame sequences with V and J called. Some clones fail to appear in such tables; in the studies checked, an unresolved V gene covers under half of the shortfall, and the cause of the remainder is unknown. Within this sample are 350,000 to 450,000 clones, with 85% of them counted one time only. The ten top clones hold 3% to 4% of the sample. Sequencing was carried out using peripheral blood. Receptors originate from a woman younger than 30 with acute or convalescent COVID-19.

The chain has TRBV23-1 and TRBJ1-3, with TRBD1 identical over 7 bases. Being an ORF, TRBV23-1 has a function that is uncertain. V was pared by 4 bases and J by 4 bases, with 10 bases of the junction left unmatched. CDR3 length: 16 residues. The CDR3 DNA reads TGCGCCAGCAGTCCGAGAACAGGGGTCACAGGAAACACCATATATTTT. It codes for CASSPRTGVTGNTIYF.

The chain employs TRBV13 and TRBJ2-1; TRBD1 aligns across 10 bases. J lost 4 bases, V lost 4 bases, and 10 bases had no gene match. Germline V gene data show CDR1 as PRHDT and CDR2 as FYEKMQ (reference sequence). The CDR3 consists of 17 residues. This chain's CDR3 is CASSSPPGQGLYNEQFF. Here the CDR3 DNA reads TGTGCCAGCAGCTCCCCTCCGGGACAGGGGTTGTACAATGAGCAGTTCTTC.

The chain recombines TRBV4-1 with TRBJ1-2, with 7 bases lining up with TRBD1. V gave up 5 bases and J gave up 4 bases; unmatched junction bases: 10. The germline V gene encodes CDR1 MGHRA and CDR2 YSYEKL. This CDR3 is 15 amino acids long. This chain's CDR3 is CASSSGTADSYGYTF. The DNA for the CDR3 is TGCGCCAGCAGCTCCGGGACAGCCGACTCCTATGGCTACACCTTC.

The CDR3 sequence: CATSRLAGQETQYF. For the CDR3, the DNA is TGTGCCACCAGCCGCTTAGCGGGACAAGAGACCCAGTACTTC. The chain employs TRBV15 and TRBJ2-5; TRBD2 matches 8 bases. The CDR3 consists of 14 residues. V dropped 5 bases and J dropped 2; count of bases not matched to a gene: 4. Germline CDR1 reads LNHNV; CDR2 reads YYDKDF (reference sequence).

This chain connects TRBV5-1 to TRBJ1-1; TRBD1 might be the D (5 bases). V was trimmed by 7 bases and J by 3 bases, leaving 13 bases between them. The CDR3 runs 13 residues. Germline CDR1 is SGHRS and CDR2 is YFSETQ. CDR3 sequence (DNA): TGCGCCAGCGGATATGGGGGGGACACTGAAGCTTTCTTT. It yields the protein CASGYGGDTEAFF.

The chain carries TRBV7-9 and TRBJ1-1; perhaps TRBD1 as D (5 bases). V dropped 0 bases and J dropped 11 bases, with 16 bases sitting between them. Germline lookup yields CDR1 SEHNR and CDR2 FQNEAQ (reference sequence). This CDR3 is 14 amino acids long. CDR3 region: CASSLALGGWSAFF. CDR3 coding DNA: TGTGCCAGCAGCTTAGCGCTTGGGGGGTGGTCGGCTTTCTTT.

V and J are TRBV4-2 and TRBJ1-1; the D is unclear. This CDR3 is built from 14 residues. V gave up 3 bases and J gave up 1 base, with 9 bases separating them. The germline gives CDR1 LGHNA, CDR2 YNFKEQ. CDR3 amino acids: CASSHSQRNTEAFF. The CDR3 DNA is TGTGCCAGCAGCCATTCGCAGCGGAACACTGAAGCTTTCTTT.

The V and J genes are TRBV5-1 and TRBJ2-2; 10 bases agree with TRBD1. Germline CDR1 is SGHRS and CDR2 is YFSETQ. V was clipped by 0 bases and J by 7 bases; unmatched bases: 3. The CDR3 has 15 amino acids. The CDR3 DNA reads TGCGCCAGCAGCTTGGTGGGGACAGGGGACGGGGAGCTGTTTTTT. It translates to CASSLVGTGDGELFF.

The rearrangement uses TRBV5-1 and TRBJ1-1; the match to TRBD1 covers 8 bases. Germline lookup yields CDR1 SGHRS and CDR2 YFSETQ. The CDR3 contains 14 residues. The trim removed 0 bases at V and 5 bases at J, leaving 3 bases unmatched. The CDR3 reads CASSLAQGETEAFF. The CDR3 bases are TGCGCCAGCAGCTTGGCACAGGGGGAGACTGAAGCTTTCTTT.

V gene TRBV7-9 combines with J gene TRBJ1-1, with 10 bases matching TRBD1. V was clipped by 4 bases and J by 9 bases; unmatched bases: 8. From germline, CDR1 is SEHNR and CDR2 FQNEAQ (reference sequence). The CDR3 has 14 amino acids. The CDR3 nucleotides read TGTGCCAGCAGCTGGGGGACAGGGGAGTTCAAAGCTTTCTTT. Amino acids: CASSWGTGEFKAFF.

The chain links TRBV27 to TRBJ1-5, with D perhaps matching TRBD1 (5 bases). The CDR3 runs 13 residues. Germline loops: CDR1 MNHEY, CDR2 SMNVEV (reference sequence). The ends were cut back, 6 bases at V and 4 bases at J, with 10 bases in the middle. CDR3 DNA: TGTGCCAGCAGCCTTGACAGAAATCAGCCCCAGCATTTT. It yields the protein CASSLDRNQPQHF.

V gene TRBV5-1 combines with J gene TRBJ2-5; D might be TRBD2 (6 bases). This CDR3 is built from 14 residues. The V and J ends lost 2 bases and 1 base respectively, with 9 bases between them. The germline V gene encodes CDR1 SGHRS and CDR2 YFSETQ. The CDR3 reads CASSFAGSQETQYF. As DNA, the CDR3 is TGCGCCAGCAGCTTCGCGGGGTCCCAAGAGACCCAGTACTTC.

Written as DNA, the CDR3 is TGCGCCAGCAGCTACACGGGACTAGGGGTTGAGCAGTTCTTC. The encoded protein is CASSYTGLGVEQFF. The chain joins TRBV5-1 to TRBJ2-1, with 8 bases matching TRBD2. The CDR3 extends over 14 amino acids. Germline CDR1 is SGHRS and CDR2 is YFSETQ. J was trimmed by 9 bases and V by 3 bases; bases with no gene match: 8.

This chain uses TRBV10-3 with TRBJ1-2; 7 positions agree with TRBD1. J lost 4 bases, V lost 3 bases, and 5 bases had no gene match. This CDR3 region has 14 residues. CDR1 is ENHRY, CDR2 SYGVKD, per germline. For the CDR3, the DNA is TGTGCCATCAGTGAAGCGGACAGGTTCTATGGCTACACCTTC. This sequence encodes CAISEADRFYGYTF.

In its sample, this clone was seen a few times. This rearrangement joins TRBV7-6 to TRBJ2-2, with 12 bases identical to TRBD2. This CDR3 is built from 17 residues. V lost 6 bases, J lost 0 bases, and 5 bases stayed unmatched. CDR1 is SGHVS and CDR2 is FNYEAQ in the germline V gene. The DNA of the CDR3 is TGTGCCAGCAGAGCAGGACTAGCGGGGACGAACACCGGGGAGCTGTTTTTT. It specifies CASRAGLAGTNTGELFF.

The rearrangement joins TRBV28 to TRBJ2-2, with 8 bases that match TRBD1. Trimming removed 2 bases from V and 2 bases from J; junction bases left unmatched: 4. Germline loops: CDR1 MDHEN, CDR2 SYDVKM. CDR3 length: 16 residues. The CDR3 bases are TGTGCCAGCAGTTTACTAGGGACAGGAAACACCGGGGAGCTGTTTTTT. This translates into CASSLLGTGNTGELFF.

Concerning this clone itself: The sample carries other DNA sequences with the same CDR3. This chain uses TRBV4-1 with TRBJ1-1, with D unclear. Trimming removed 4 bases from V and 0 bases from J, with 6 bases in between. Germline CDR1 MGHRA, CDR2 YSYEKL. The CDR3 is 13 residues long. The CDR3 DNA reads TGCGCCAGCAGCCCCCCCATGAACACTGAAGCTTTCTTT. This translates into CASSPPMNTEAFF.

J is TRBJ2-5 and V is TRBV7-9; D remains unclear. Germline assignment: CDR1 SEHNR and CDR2 FQNEAQ (reference sequence). This CDR3 has 14 residues. The V end was cut by 1 base, the J end by 0 bases, with 6 bases between. The CDR3 nucleotides are TGTGCCAGCAGCTTAGGGCCCAACCAAGAGACCCAGTACTTC. Residues: CASSLGPNQETQYF.

This sequence joins TRBV12-3 or TRBV12-4 and TRBJ1-2; possibly TRBD1 for D (6 bases). With 7 bases removed from V and 7 bases from J, the gap between germline ends came to 16 bases. The CDR3 length is 13 residues. CDR3: CASTLRGARGYTF. The CDR3 DNA reads as TGTGCCAGCACCCTTCGGGGGGCGCGTGGCTACACCTTC.